This T cell receptor beta chain was recovered during a study of T-cell reconstitution after alpha-beta-depleted transplantation in children. A library of TCRbeta sequences, prepared with unique molecular identifiers, was generated. TCRdb called the PCR reads again in MiXCR, with one record for every CDR3 protein. The table lists more than 300,000 distinct CDR3 sequences, 15% to 20% of them singletons. Germline V gives CDR1 LNHDA, CDR2 SQIVND (reference sequence). Deletions cut 0 bases from V and 6 bases from J, with 5 bases between. The CDR3 has 13 amino acids. Study conclusions and caveats: Some patients' high day-60 TCRbeta diversity was traced to surviving recipient T cells and thymic progenitors. By one year post-transplant, T-cell counts and diversity largely arose from T cells that were newly produced. At around two months after transplant, the alpha-beta T cells were reportedly derived from several hundred expanded clones that came from non-depleted graft cells.

This clonotype was seen only once. Antigen: not known. V gene TRBV19 combines with J gene TRBJ2-2, with D perhaps matching TRBD1 (5 bases). The clonotype originates from a male patient aged 2 to 10 who had a stem cell transplant for acute lymphoblastic leukemia, so the T cells may come from the graft donor. This specimen consisted of PBMCs, mostly from graft donor cells, obtained 360 days after TCRalphabeta/CD19-depleted stem cell transplant. The CDR3 DNA sequence: TGTGCCAGTAGTATAGACAGGGCCGGGGAGCTGTTTTTT. This translates into CASSIDRAGELFF. The complete variable domain, with remaining parts taken from reference TRBV19 and TRBJ2-2, reads DGGITQSPKYLFRKEGQNVTLSCEQNLNHDAMYWYRQDPGQGLRLIYYSQIVNDFQKGDIAEGYSVSREKKESFPLTVTSAQKNPTAFYLCASSIDRAGELFFGEGSRLTVL.